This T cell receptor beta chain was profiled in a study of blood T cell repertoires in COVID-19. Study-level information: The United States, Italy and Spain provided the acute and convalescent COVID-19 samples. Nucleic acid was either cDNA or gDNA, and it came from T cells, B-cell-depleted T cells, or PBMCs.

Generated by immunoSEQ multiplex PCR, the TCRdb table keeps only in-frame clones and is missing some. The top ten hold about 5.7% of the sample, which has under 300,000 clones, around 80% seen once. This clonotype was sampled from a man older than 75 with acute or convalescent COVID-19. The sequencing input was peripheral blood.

The CDR3 loop reads CASSTSGVPSGNTIYF. CDR3 in DNA: TGCGCCAGCAGCACATCAGGGGTCCCCTCTGGAAACACCATATATTTT. The chain has TRBV5-1 and TRBJ1-3; TRBD1 is a possible D gene (6 bases). With 4 bases removed from V and 0 bases from J, the gap between germline ends came to 14 bases. This CDR3 has 16 amino acids. The germline gives CDR1 SGHRS, CDR2 YFSETQ. Using reference TRBV5-1 and TRBJ1-3 for the parts outside the CDR3, the full variable domain is KAGVTQTPRYLIKTRGQQVTLSCSPISGHRSVSWYQQTPGQGLQFLFEYFSETQRNKGNFPGRFSGRQFSNSRSEMNVSTLELGDSALYLCASSTSGVPSGNTIYFGEGSWLTVV.